This T cell receptor beta chain emerged from a study of CXCR3-negative and CXCR3-positive naive CD8 T cells. Findings and caveats of the study: Sequencing showed both naive subsets with comparably high diversity, and memory CD8+ cells much lower. Surface CD5 matched across naive subsets, and TRB CDR3 properties served to infer TCR strength.

In germline, CDR1 is SGHRS, CDR2 YFSETQ. The CDR3 has 13 residues. A word on this clonotype: The antigen is undetermined.

Naive CD8+ T cells carried a CD45RO-CCR7+CD27+CD95- phenotype. In preparing the TRB cDNA libraries, 5' RACE with UMI labels was used. TCRdb reprocessed the 5' RACE reads; each CDR3 protein has one entry and no DNA is given. There are tens of thousands of distinct CDR3 sequences in the sample, with around 1.9% held by the top ten. The gene calls are TRBV5-1 and TRBJ2-1. The clonotype comes from a human donor in good health. Some clones in this sample may be carry-over from other donors' samples. The sequenced sample was naive CXCR3- CD8+ T cells from blood. Documented subset: CD45RO-CCR7+CD27+CD95- naive CD8+ T cells lacking CXCR3 (TNR3-). CDR3 amino acids: CASTGSSYNEQFF.